This entry is about one TCR beta chain. The target antigen is unknown. Samples came from axillary lymph nodes draining the breast cancer. TCRdb re-called the multiplex PCR reads through MiXCR, storing one row per CDR3 protein. The repertoire holds 180,000 or so distinct CDR3 sequences, with about 32% as singletons. This record comes from a study of breast tumors, draining lymph nodes, adjacent tissues. Overall study findings and caveats: Tumors had less TCR diversity than lymph nodes, more than nontumor tissue. The lymph node origin of tumor T cells was framed as consistent with a hypothesis, not demonstrated. The data were judged consistent with most tumor T cells coming from lymph node and expanding in tumor.

Trimming removed 5 bases at V and 0 bases at J, with 13 bases between. CDR3 length equals 15 residues. Germline V gene lookup returns CDR1 MNHEY and CDR2 SVGAGI. This receptor was taken from a female donor with breast cancer. Some clones in this sample may be carry-over from other donors' samples. Source material: axillary lymph node tissue. V gene TRBV6-5 combines with J gene TRBJ1-2, with unresolved D. CDR3 loop: CASSHPRETNYGYTF. Here the CDR3 DNA reads TGTGCCAGCAGTCACCCCCGGGAGACTAACTATGGCTACACCTTC.